A selection of T cell receptor beta chains follows, all from one sample in a study of PD-L1 blockade in urothelial cancer. Here immunoSEQ multiplex PCR was the method, and the copy in TCRdb shows in-frame clones only, minus some. The repertoire holds 90,000 or so clones, with 89% as singletons. This specimen was PBMCs, taken around atezolizumab (anti-PD-L1) treatment. The receptors were sampled from a woman over 75 with urothelial cancer. CDR3s include the opening cysteine and the closing phenylalanine or tryptophan. The D gene is left open where the match is weak. Clone size is shown for a subset of rows, as once, few, many or a class of expanded clone.

clone size: -
J gene: TRBJ2-7
V gene: TRBV30
D gene: -
CDR3 DNA: TGTGCCTGGAGTGTACGATCTAGCGCCTCCTACGAGCAGTACTTC
CDR3 protein: CAWSVRSSASYEQYF

clone size: -
J gene: TRBJ2-2
V gene: TRBV2
D gene: TRBD1
CDR3 DNA: TGTGCCAGCAGGAGGGACAGCCCCACCGGGGAGCTGTTTTTT
CDR3 protein: CASRRDSPTGELFF

clone size: -
J gene: TRBJ2-3
V gene: TRBV5-1
D gene: -
CDR3 DNA: TGCGCCAGCAGCCTCGGGGCCTTTAGCGGCGGAAGCACAGATACGCAGTATTTT
CDR3 protein: CASSLGAFSGGSTDTQYF

clone size: -
J gene: TRBJ2-4
V gene: TRBV5-1
D gene: TRBD2
CDR3 DNA: TGCGCCAGCAGCTTGGCTAGGGGAGGGGTTCAGTACTTC
CDR3 protein: CASSLARGGVQYF

clone size: -
J gene: TRBJ2-7
V gene: TRBV18
D gene: TRBD1
CDR3 DNA: TGTGCCAGCTCAAGGGACAGCTCCTACGAGCAGTACTTC
CDR3 protein: CASSRDSSYEQYF

clone size: -
J gene: TRBJ1-5
V gene: TRBV28
D gene: TRBD1
CDR3 DNA: TGTGCCAGCAGTTCCGGGACAGGGGGCAGTCAGCCCCAGCATTTT
CDR3 protein: CASSSGTGGSQPQHF

clone size: -
J gene: TRBJ2-7
V gene: TRBV11-2
D gene: TRBD1
CDR3 DNA: TGTGCCAGCAGCTTAGTTCGGGGACAGTTCTACGAGCAGTACTTC
CDR3 protein: CASSLVRGQFYEQYF

clone size: -
J gene: TRBJ2-5
V gene: TRBV20-1
D gene: -
CDR3 DNA: TGCAGTGCTAGAGTTTTGAGCTTGAAGTACTTC
CDR3 protein: CSARVLSLKYF

clone size: -
J gene: TRBJ2-3
V gene: TRBV7-3
D gene: -
CDR3 DNA: TGTGCCAGCAGCTCCGGTAGCACAGATACGCAGTATTTT
CDR3 protein: CASSSGSTDTQYF

clone size: -
J gene: TRBJ2-3
V gene: TRBV11-2
D gene: -
CDR3 DNA: TGTGCCAGCAGCTATCTAGTGCTCACAGATACGCAGTATTTT
CDR3 protein: CASSYLVLTDTQYF

clone size: -
J gene: TRBJ1-4
V gene: TRBV6-6
D gene: TRBD1
CDR3 DNA: TGTGCCAGCAGGGGACAGGGGGCGGAAAAACTGTTTTTT
CDR3 protein: CASRGQGAEKLFF

clone size: -
J gene: TRBJ2-3
V gene: TRBV5-6
D gene: -
CDR3 DNA: TGTGCCAGCAGCCAGTACAGCACAGATACGCAGTATTTT
CDR3 protein: CASSQYSTDTQYF

clone size: -
J gene: TRBJ2-5
V gene: TRBV30
D gene: -
CDR3 DNA: TGTGCCTGGAGTGAAGGGGTGACCCAGTACTTC
CDR3 protein: CAWSEGVTQYF

clone size: -
J gene: TRBJ2-2
V gene: TRBV9
D gene: -
CDR3 DNA: TGTGCCAGCAGCGTAGCGCAGGCCCCGAACACCGGGGAGCTGTTTTTT
CDR3 protein: CASSVAQAPNTGELFF

clone size: -
J gene: TRBJ2-2
V gene: TRBV6-1
D gene: TRBD2
CDR3 DNA: TGTGCCAGCAGTGAGACTAGCGGAATCGGGGAGCTGTTTTTT
CDR3 protein: CASSETSGIGELFF

clone size: -
J gene: TRBJ2-1
V gene: TRBV5-8
D gene: TRBD2
CDR3 DNA: TGTGCCAGCAGAAGGAGCGGGAGGGCCTGGGATGAGCAGTTCTTC
CDR3 protein: CASRRSGRAWDEQFF

clone size: once
J gene: TRBJ2-1
V gene: TRBV7-8
D gene: TRBD2
CDR3 DNA: TGTGCCAGCAGCACCGCAAGCGGGAGCTCCTACAATGAGCAGTTCTTC
CDR3 protein: CASSTASGSSYNEQFF

clone size: -
J gene: TRBJ1-1
V gene: TRBV6-5
D gene: TRBD1
CDR3 DNA: TGTGCCAGCAGGCGGACAGGGGGCAATGAAGCTTTCTTT
CDR3 protein: CASRRTGGNEAFF

clone size: -
J gene: TRBJ1-4
V gene: TRBV13
D gene: -
CDR3 DNA: TGTGCCAGCAGCTCGGGACTGCTTAATGAAAAACTGTTTTTT
CDR3 protein: CASSSGLLNEKLFF

clone size: once
J gene: TRBJ2-1
V gene: TRBV28
D gene: TRBD1
CDR3 DNA: TGTGCCAGCAGTACAGACGGACAGGGATACAATGAGCAGTTCTTC
CDR3 protein: CASSTDGQGYNEQFF

clone size: -
J gene: TRBJ1-2
V gene: TRBV20-1
D gene: -
CDR3 DNA: TGCAGTGCCCCGACAGGATATGGCTACACCTTC
CDR3 protein: CSAPTGYGYTF

clone size: -
J gene: TRBJ1-1
V gene: TRBV19
D gene: -
CDR3 DNA: TGTGCCAGTATCTATCCGCGGGGTCTGAACACTGAAGCTTTCTTT
CDR3 protein: CASIYPRGLNTEAFF

clone size: -
J gene: TRBJ1-1
V gene: TRBV27
D gene: -
CDR3 DNA: TGTGCCAGCACCCCCGGCGGGGGTTTCCCCACTGAAGCTTTCTTT
CDR3 protein: CASTPGGGFPTEAFF

clone size: -
J gene: TRBJ2-5
V gene: TRBV18
D gene: TRBD1
CDR3 DNA: TGTGCCAGCTCGCCGCGGACAGGGGTAACCCAAGAGATCCAGTACTTC
CDR3 protein: CASSPRTGVTQEIQYF

clone size: -
J gene: TRBJ1-5
V gene: TRBV23-1
D gene: -
CDR3 DNA: TGCGCCAGCAGTCAATTGGTCGCACCAAAGTCTATAAGCAATCAGCCCCAGCATTTT
CDR3 protein: CASSQLVAPKSISNQPQHF

clone size: once
J gene: TRBJ2-2
V gene: TRBV12-5
D gene: TRBD1
CDR3 DNA: TGTGCTAGTGGTTCCGGACAGGGTAACACCGGGGAGCTGTTTTTT
CDR3 protein: CASGSGQGNTGELFF

clone size: -
J gene: TRBJ2-5
V gene: TRBV27
D gene: TRBD2
CDR3 DNA: TGTGCCAGCAGTGTAGATAGCGGGAGTGTGACCCAGTACTTC
CDR3 protein: CASSVDSGSVTQYF

clone size: few
J gene: TRBJ1-5
V gene: TRBV7-2
D gene: -
CDR3 DNA: TGTGCCAGCAGCTTAGGATCCAACAAGAATCAGCCCCAGCATTTT
CDR3 protein: CASSLGSNKNQPQHF

clone size: -
J gene: TRBJ2-3
V gene: TRBV5-1
D gene: -
CDR3 DNA: TGCGCCAGCAGCTTTGCAGGGGAAGATACGCAGTATTTT
CDR3 protein: CASSFAGEDTQYF

clone size: -
J gene: TRBJ2-7
V gene: TRBV5-4
D gene: TRBD2
CDR3 DNA: TGTGCCAGCAGCTTGTCTAGCGGGAATTCCTACGAGCAGTACTTC
CDR3 protein: CASSLSSGNSYEQYF

clone size: -
J gene: TRBJ2-5
V gene: TRBV7-6
D gene: -
CDR3 DNA: TGTGCCAGCAGCTCCTATACTATCTCCACCGGAGAGACCCAGTACTTC
CDR3 protein: CASSSYTISTGETQYF

clone size: -
J gene: TRBJ2-3
V gene: TRBV10-3
D gene: -
CDR3 DNA: TGTGCCATCAAATCTGGCGGGCGGGCGAGCACAGATACGCAGTATTTT
CDR3 protein: CAIKSGGRASTDTQYF

clone size: -
J gene: TRBJ2-1
V gene: TRBV30
D gene: TRBD2
CDR3 DNA: TGTGCCTGGGAAGGCGGGAGAGGTTCCTACAATGAGCAGTTCTTC
CDR3 protein: CAWEGGRGSYNEQFF

clone size: -
J gene: TRBJ2-7
V gene: TRBV28
D gene: -
CDR3 DNA: TGTGCCAGCAGCCAGAACAGGGCTGGCGAGCAGTACTTC
CDR3 protein: CASSQNRAGEQYF

clone size: -
J gene: TRBJ1-2
V gene: TRBV28
D gene: -
CDR3 DNA: TGTGCCAGCAGTTCATCGGGGGGCCTTCAAGGCTACACCTTC
CDR3 protein: CASSSSGGLQGYTF

clone size: -
J gene: TRBJ2-7
V gene: TRBV10-1
D gene: -
CDR3 DNA: TGCGCCAGCAGTGAGTCGGGCCAGGGCTACGAGCAGTACTTC
CDR3 protein: CASSESGQGYEQYF

clone size: -
J gene: TRBJ2-1
V gene: TRBV25-1
D gene: TRBD2
CDR3 DNA: TGTGCCAGCAGTGCAGTCACTAGCGGGAGGGGCCATGAGCAGTTCTTC
CDR3 protein: CASSAVTSGRGHEQFF

clone size: -
J gene: TRBJ2-3
V gene: TRBV5-1
D gene: TRBD2
CDR3 DNA: TGCGCCAGCAGCTTGGTGGGGACTAGCCTCACAGATACGCAGTATTTT
CDR3 protein: CASSLVGTSLTDTQYF

clone size: -
J gene: TRBJ1-1
V gene: TRBV28
D gene: -
CDR3 DNA: TGTGCCAGCGTCAGACAGCTGAACACTGAAGCTTTCTTT
CDR3 protein: CASVRQLNTEAFF

clone size: -
J gene: TRBJ1-1
V gene: TRBV15
D gene: TRBD1
CDR3 DNA: TGTGCCACCAGACCGGGACAGGGGGCATGGACTGAAGCTTTCTTT
CDR3 protein: CATRPGQGAWTEAFF

clone size: -
J gene: TRBJ2-7
V gene: TRBV5-6
D gene: TRBD2
CDR3 DNA: TGTGCCAGCAGCAGATCCGGACTAGCGGAGTCCTACGAGCAGTACTTC
CDR3 protein: CASSRSGLAESYEQYF

clone size: -
J gene: TRBJ2-3
V gene: TRBV19
D gene: TRBD2
CDR3 DNA: TGTGCCAGTAGTATAGAGACTAGCGAAATTAGCACAGATACGCAGTATTTT
CDR3 protein: CASSIETSEISTDTQYF